Shown below are 3 T cell receptor beta chains from a single sample sequenced in a study of T cells in localized non-small cell lung cancer (dated by TCRdb to about 2020). The library was built by means of the immunoSEQ multiplex PCR assay. TCRdb obtained this table from immuneACCESS and retained in-frame rearrangements with V and J assigned. These tables miss some clones; where compared with another copy, unresolved V genes account for less than half of the shortfall, and the remainder is unexplained. This sample is represented by under 75,000 clones; about nine tenths of them were singletons. Just over 20% of the sample comes from the top ten. The material was peripheral blood, obtained before any cancer treatment. These receptors originate from a male donor older than 55 with stage III squamous cell lung carcinoma.

This chain connects TRBV29-1 to TRBJ2-5; no definite D call. This CDR3 is built from 12 residues. Per germline, CDR1 SQVTM and CDR2 ANQGSEA. Trimming took 4 bases from V and 5 from J, leaving 11 bases between them. The CDR3 loop is CSVGVPWETQYF. The CDR3 nucleotides are TGCAGCGTTGGAGTCCCCTGGGAGACCCAGTACTTC. The full variable domain, completed using reference TRBV29-1 and TRBJ2-5, is SAVISQKPSRDICQRGTSLTIQCQVDSQVTMMFWYRQQPGQSLTLIATANQGSEATYESGFVIDKFPISRPNLTFSTLTVSNMSPEDSSIYLCSVGVPWETQYFGPGTRLLVL.

The V gene is TRBV2, the J gene TRBJ1-5; no reliable D call. CDR1 is SNHLY and CDR2 is FYNNEI in the germline V gene. This CDR3 is 13 amino acids long. V shed 6 bases and J shed 9 bases, with 15 bases lying between them. CDR3 sequence reads: CASRETRSGPQHF. The CDR3 DNA is TGTGCCAGCAGGGAGACTAGGTCGGGGCCCCAGCATTTT.

This clone appeared a single time. This chain uses TRBV2 with TRBJ2-7, with TRBD1 matching 10 bases. After removal of 7 bases from V and 2 bases from J, the junction contained 11 bases not matched to a gene. The CDR3 sequence is 16 residues long. Looked up from germline, CDR1 is SNHLY and CDR2 is FYNNEI. CDR3 sequence: CASNFRDRGKPYEQYV. CDR3 nucleotides: TGTGCCAGCAACTTCCGGGACAGGGGAAAACCCTACGAGCAGTACGTC.